This T cell receptor (beta chain) stems from a study of cytomegalovirus exposure and HLA in healthy donors. Whole-study findings and limits: In a later analysis, productive TCRs from donors in an Asian-associated ancestry cluster reportedly carried fewer N-insertions than the cohort mean. Productive rates of about 87% or about 30% were seen for most TCR beta V segments in an earlier analysis. Testing in vitro showed a few CMV-associated chains specific for CMV antigens. A cluster of highly shared sequence variants was likely a sequencing artifact.

Vbeta (60) and Jbeta (13) primers were used in the PCR. Clones were read by immunoSEQ multiplex PCR, and TCRdb kept only the in-frame ones, dropping some. The table has roughly 110,000 clones, around 80% seen once. The CDR3 is 15 residues long. Trimming took off 0 bases at V and 0 bases at J, with 9 bases between the two ends. Per the germline V gene, CDR1 is MNHEY and CDR2 is SVGAGI. Note on this clone: Its antigen is currently unknown.

V gene TRBV6-5 combines with J gene TRBJ2-7; tentative D call: TRBD1 (6 bases). The receptor was derived from a man between 40 and 49 years old in good health and CMV-seronegative. Specimen: PBMCs. For the CDR3, the DNA is TGTGCCAGCAGTTACTCGACAGGTAGCTCCTACGAGCAGTACTTC. Residues: CASSYSTGSSYEQYF.